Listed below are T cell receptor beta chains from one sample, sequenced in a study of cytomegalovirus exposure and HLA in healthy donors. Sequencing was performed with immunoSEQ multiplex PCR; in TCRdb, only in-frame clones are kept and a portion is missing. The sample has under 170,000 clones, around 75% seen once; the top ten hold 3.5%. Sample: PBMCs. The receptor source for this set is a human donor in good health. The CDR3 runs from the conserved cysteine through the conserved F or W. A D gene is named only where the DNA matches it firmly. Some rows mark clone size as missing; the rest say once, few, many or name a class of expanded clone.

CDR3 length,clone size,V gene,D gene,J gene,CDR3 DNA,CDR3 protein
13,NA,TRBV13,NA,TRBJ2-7,TGTGCCAGCAGCTTTACAGGATCACACGAGCAGTACTTC,CASSFTGSHEQYF
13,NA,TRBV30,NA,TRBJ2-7,TGTGCCTGGAGTGTACCCCGGAGGGACGAGCAGTACTTC,CAWSVPRRDEQYF
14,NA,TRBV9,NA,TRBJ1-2,TGTGCCAGCAGCCCCGAGGGGGTAATCTATGGCTACCCCTTC,CASSPEGVIYGYPF
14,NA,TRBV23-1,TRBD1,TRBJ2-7,TGCGCCAGCCTCCGGGACAGGGATTTTAACGAGCAGTACTTC,CASLRDRDFNEQYF
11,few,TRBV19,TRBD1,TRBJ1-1,TGTGCCAGTAGTAGGGCCGGGACAGCCTTCTTT,CASSRAGTAFF
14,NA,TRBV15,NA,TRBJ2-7,TGTGCCACCAGCAGAGATTATGGAGGGTACGAGCAGTACTTC,CATSRDYGGYEQYF
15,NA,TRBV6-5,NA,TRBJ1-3,TGTGCCAGCAGGGCAACAGGCAACTCTGGAAACACCATATATTTT,CASRATGNSGNTIYF
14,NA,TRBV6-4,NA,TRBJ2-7,TGTGCCAGCAGTGTCCGGGCAGGGACCTACGAGCAGTACTTC,CASSVRAGTYEQYF
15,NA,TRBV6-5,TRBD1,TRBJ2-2,TGTGCCAGCAGTCGGGACAGGGGGTGGACCGGGGAGCTGTTTTTT,CASSRDRGWTGELFF
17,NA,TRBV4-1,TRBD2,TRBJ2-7,TGCGCCAGCAGCCAAGATGGGCTAGCGGGAAGCTCCTACGAGCAGTACTTC,CASSQDGLAGSSYEQYF
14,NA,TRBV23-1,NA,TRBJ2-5,TGCGCCAGCAGCCTAACAGGGATCCAAGAGACCCAGTACTTC,CASSLTGIQETQYF
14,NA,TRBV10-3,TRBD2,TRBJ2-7,TGTGCCATCAGCTCTAGCGGGGGTACCTACGAGCAGTACTTC,CAISSSGGTYEQYF
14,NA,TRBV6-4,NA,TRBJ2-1,TGTGCCAGCAGTGACTCGACCGGGGGAAATGAGCAGTTCTTC,CASSDSTGGNEQFF
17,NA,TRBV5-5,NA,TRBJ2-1,TGTGCCAGCAGCTCCCCGACCGGGACAAGCTCCTACAATGAGCAGTTCTTC,CASSSPTGTSSYNEQFF
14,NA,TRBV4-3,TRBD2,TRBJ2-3,TGCGCCAGCAGCCAGGGGACTAGGACAGATACGCAGTATTTT,CASSQGTRTDTQYF
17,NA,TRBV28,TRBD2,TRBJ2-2,TGTGCCAGCAGGGGACTAGCGGGAGTGGATGGGGCCGGGGAGCTGTTTTTT,CASRGLAGVDGAGELFF
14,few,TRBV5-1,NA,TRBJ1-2,TGCGCCAGCAGCGTCGGGCGACAGGCTCATGGCTACACCTTC,CASSVGRQAHGYTF
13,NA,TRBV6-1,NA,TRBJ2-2,TGTGCCAGCTTTCTGGCGGGCACCGGGGAGCTGTTTTTT,CASFLAGTGELFF
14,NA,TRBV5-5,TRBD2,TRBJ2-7,TGTGCCAGCAGCTCAGCGGGACTCCTCTACGAGCAGTACTTC,CASSSAGLLYEQYF
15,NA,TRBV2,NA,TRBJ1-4,TGTGCCAGCAATCTGGGAGGACTTTCTAATGAAAAACTGTTTTTT,CASNLGGLSNEKLFF
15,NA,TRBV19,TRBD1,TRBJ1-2,TGTGCCAGTAGTAACACACGGACAGGCCTTGATGGCTACACCTTC,CASSNTRTGLDGYTF
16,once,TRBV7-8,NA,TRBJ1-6,TGTGCCAGCAGCCCCTCCCTCGGGACTACTAATTCACCCCTCCACTTT,CASSPSLGTTNSPLHF
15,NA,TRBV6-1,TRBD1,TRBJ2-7,TGTGCCAGCAGTTCCGGGACAGGGGGGTTCTACGAGCAGTACTTC,CASSSGTGGFYEQYF
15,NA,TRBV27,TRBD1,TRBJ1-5,TGTGCCAGCAGCATTTTCGGGACAGGCAATCAGCCCCAGCATTTT,CASSIFGTGNQPQHF
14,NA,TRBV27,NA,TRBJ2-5,TGTGCCAGCAGTTCCCCGAGGATGTCCGAGACCCAGTACTTC,CASSSPRMSETQYF
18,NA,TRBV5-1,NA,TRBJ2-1,TGCGCCAGCAGCTTGGCCGGGAGGGGGCTAAAAGATATGGATGAGCAGTTCTTC,CASSLAGRGLKDMDEQFF
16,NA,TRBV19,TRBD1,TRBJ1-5,TGTGCCAGTAGTACTCGACAGGGGGCCTTGAATCAGCCCCAGCATTTT,CASSTRQGALNQPQHF
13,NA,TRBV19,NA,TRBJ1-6,TGTGCCAGTAGCTCGGAGCAGACTTCACCCCTCCACTTT,CASSSEQTSPLHF
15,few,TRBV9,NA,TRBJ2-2,TGTGCCAGCAGCATATCGGGACAAAACACCGGGGAGCTGTTTTTT,CASSISGQNTGELFF
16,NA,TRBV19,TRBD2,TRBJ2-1,TGTGCCAGTAGTTCAGTTACTAGCGCCTCCTACAATGAGCAGTTCTTC,CASSSVTSASYNEQFF
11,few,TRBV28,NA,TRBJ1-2,TGTGCCAGCAGGGGAGACTATGGCTACACCTTC,CASRGDYGYTF
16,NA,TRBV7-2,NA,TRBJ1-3,TGTGCCAGCAGCTTAGGGGTTGTGCGGGCTGGAAACACCATATATTTT,CASSLGVVRAGNTIYF
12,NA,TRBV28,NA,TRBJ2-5,TGTGCCAGCAGTTTACCGGGGAAGACCCAGTACTTC,CASSLPGKTQYF
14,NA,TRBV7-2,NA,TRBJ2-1,TGTGCCAGCAGATCCCTGTCGAGCCCCAATGAGCAGTTCTTC,CASRSLSSPNEQFF
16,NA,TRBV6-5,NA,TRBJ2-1,TGTGCCAGCAGTTACTCGATGGGAGGTTCCTACAATGAGCAGTTCTTC,CASSYSMGGSYNEQFF
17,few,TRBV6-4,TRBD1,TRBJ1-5,TGTGCCAGCAGTGACTCTCCTCCGGGACAGGGGAGACAGCCCCAGCATTTT,CASSDSPPGQGRQPQHF
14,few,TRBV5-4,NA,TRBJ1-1,TGTGCCAGCAGCTTGGGACATTCTGCGGGTGAAGCTTTCTTT,CASSLGHSAGEAFF
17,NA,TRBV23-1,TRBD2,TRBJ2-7,TGCGCCAGCAGTCAAGCCCTTAGCGGGAGTGCAGGGTACGAGCAGTACTTC,CASSQALSGSAGYEQYF
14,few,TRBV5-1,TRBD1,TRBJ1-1,TGCGCCAGCAGCCCGGGACAGGGGAACACTGAAGCTTTCTTT,CASSPGQGNTEAFF
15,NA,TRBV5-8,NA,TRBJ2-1,TGTGCCAGCAGCTTGGGTGACAACTCCTACAATGAGCAGTTCTTC,CASSLGDNSYNEQFF
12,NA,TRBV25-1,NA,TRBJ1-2,TGTGCCAGCAGTGACATTAACTATGGCTACACCTTC,CASSDINYGYTF
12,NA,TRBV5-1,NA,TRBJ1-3,TGCGCCAGCGGGGAGTCCGGAAACACCATATATTTT,CASGESGNTIYF
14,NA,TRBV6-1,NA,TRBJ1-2,TGTGCCAGCATTCTGGTACGGAGCACTAATGGCTACACCTTC,CASILVRSTNGYTF
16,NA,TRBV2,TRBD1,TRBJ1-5,TGTGCCAGCAGTGGACAGGGGACATATAGCAATCAGCCCCAGCATTTT,CASSGQGTYSNQPQHF
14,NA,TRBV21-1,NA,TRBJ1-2,TGTGCCAGCAGCAAGGAAGGGGATGACTATGGCTACACCTTC,CASSKEGDDYGYTF
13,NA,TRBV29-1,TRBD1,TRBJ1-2,TGCAGCGTTGAATCAGGGGGAATCTATGGCTACACCTTC,CSVESGGIYGYTF
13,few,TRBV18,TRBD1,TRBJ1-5,TGTGCCAGCTCACCCAGGGGGAATCAGCCCCAGCATTTT,CASSPRGNQPQHF
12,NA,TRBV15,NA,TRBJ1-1,TGTGCCACCAGCAGACTCTCCCCTGAAGCTTTCTTT,CATSRLSPEAFF